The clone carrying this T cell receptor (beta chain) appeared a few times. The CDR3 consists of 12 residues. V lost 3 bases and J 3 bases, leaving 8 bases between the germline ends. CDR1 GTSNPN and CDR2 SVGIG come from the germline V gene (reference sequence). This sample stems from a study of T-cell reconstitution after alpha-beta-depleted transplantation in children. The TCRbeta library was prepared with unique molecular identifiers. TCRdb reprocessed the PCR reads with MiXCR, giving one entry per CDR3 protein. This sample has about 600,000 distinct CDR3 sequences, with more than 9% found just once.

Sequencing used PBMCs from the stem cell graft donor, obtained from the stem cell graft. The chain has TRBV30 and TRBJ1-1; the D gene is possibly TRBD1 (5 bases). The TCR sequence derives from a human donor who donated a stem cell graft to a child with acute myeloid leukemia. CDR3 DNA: TGTGCCTGGAGCGGGGGTTACACTGAAGCTTTCTTT. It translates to CAWSGGYTEAFF.